This TCR beta chain was found in a study of CXCR3-negative and CXCR3-positive naive CD8 T cells. Study-wide background: The libraries yielded around 140 million TRB reads, about 1.5 +/- 0.3 million each. General study findings and limits: Memory cells showed distinct TRBV-TRBJ patterns, while the two naive subsets matched.

With respect to this clonotype: Its antigen is as yet unknown.

The authors made the TRB cDNA libraries by 5' RACE using UMI labels. TCRdb reanalyzed the 5' RACE reads and collapses them to one entry per CDR3 protein, without DNA. This sample's table has around 40,000 distinct CDR3 sequences. All CD8+ T cell subsets were sorted in triplicate at 300,000 cells each. The CDR3 length is 14 residues. The germline V gene has CDR1 DFQATT and CDR2 SNEGSKA (reference sequence). Sequencing was done on a sample of memory CD8+ T cells from blood. This clonotype was sampled from a human donor in good health. Some clones in this sample may be carry-over from other donors' samples. V gene TRBV20-1 combines with J gene TRBJ1-2; the D call from TCRdb, TRBD1, cannot be confirmed without DNA. CDR3 amino acids: CSARDTGANYGYTF.